The 21 T cell receptor beta chains below come from one sample, sequenced in a study of blood T cell repertoires in COVID-19 (dated by TCRdb to about 2020). Libraries came from the immunoSEQ multiplex PCR assay. TCRdb's version of the immuneACCESS table is confined to in-frame rearrangements and falls short of the full clone set. An unresolved V gene accounts for under half of the shortfall where checked; the remainder is of unknown origin. The sample table lists about 130,000 clones, 85% of them with a count of one. About 6.9% of the sample goes to the ten largest clones. The sample taken for sequencing was peripheral blood. The receptors originated from a man older than 75 with active or convalescent COVID-19.

For the CDR3, the DNA is TGTGCCACCCTGGGGGGGAGCCGGTACAATGAGCAGTTCTTC. Its protein is CATLGGSRYNEQFF. The gene calls are TRBV19 and TRBJ2-1; 7 bases line up with TRBD2. The CDR3 extends over 14 amino acids. Germline V gene data show CDR1 as LNHDA and CDR2 as SQIVND (reference sequence). V trimming: 10 bases; J trimming: 4 bases; junction bases outside the gene matches: 10.

The V and J genes are TRBV7-2 and TRBJ1-6; D unclear. Trimming removed 1 base at V and 0 bases at J, with 13 bases between. The CDR3 runs to 18 residues. The germline V gene encodes CDR1 SGHTA and CDR2 FQGNSA. CDR3 protein: CASSLVSIGSSYNSPLHF. The CDR3 DNA reads as TGTGCCAGCAGCTTAGTCTCCATTGGGAGCTCCTATAATTCACCCCTCCACTTT.

This chain links TRBV9 with TRBJ2-2; 7 nucleotides match TRBD2. Germline V gene data show CDR1 as SGDLS and CDR2 as YYNGEE. Unmatched junction bases numbered 4, after V lost 0 bases and J lost 5 bases. There are 15 residues in the CDR3. CDR3 amino acids: CASSVEPGGTGELFF. CDR3 in DNA: TGTGCCAGCAGCGTAGAACCGGGAGGTACCGGGGAGCTGTTTTTT.

The chain is built from TRBV19 and TRBJ2-1; D is possibly TRBD2 (6 bases). Deletions cut 4 bases from V and 2 bases from J, with 9 bases between. The CDR3 length is 14 residues. Germline lookup yields CDR1 LNHDA and CDR2 SQIVND (reference sequence). CDR3 sequence (DNA): TGTGCCAGTAGTAATAGCGGAGCCTACAATGAGCAGTTCTTC. Protein: CASSNSGAYNEQFF.

This clone was observed many times. V is TRBV5-1 and J is TRBJ2-1; 14 bases line up with TRBD2. The germline CDR1 and CDR2 sequences are SGHRS and YFSETQ. Trimming removed 3 bases from V and 5 bases from J; junction bases left unmatched: 4. This CDR3 has 16 residues. CDR3: CASSSGLAGVDNEQFF. For the CDR3, the DNA is TGCGCCAGCAGCTCGGGACTAGCGGGAGTGGACAATGAGCAGTTCTTC.

The count of this clone is one. The chain links TRBV11-2 to TRBJ2-5; TRBD2 agrees at 9 bases. CDR3 length equals 17 residues. With 3 bases clipped from V and 5 bases from J, the junction kept 13 bases outside the gene matches. Germline V gene sequence: CDR1 SGHAT, CDR2 FQNNGV. The CDR3 is CASSFGASGIRRETQYF. The CDR3 coding sequence is TGTGCCAGCAGCTTTGGGGCTAGCGGGATCCGGAGGGAGACCCAGTACTTC.

In nucleotides, the CDR3 is TGTGCCAGCAGTTTGCGAGGAGATACGCAGTATTTT. Protein product: CASSLRGDTQYF. The chain recombines TRBV27 with TRBJ2-3; D is unresolved. There are 12 residues in the CDR3. V lost 3 bases, J lost 5 bases, and 6 bases lay in between. CDR1 is MNHEY and CDR2 is SMNVEV in the germline V gene (reference sequence).

The chain links TRBV6-5 to TRBJ1-2; 10 nucleotides align to TRBD1. Germline CDR1 MNHEY, CDR2 SVGAGI. This CDR3 spans 16 amino acids. V dropped 1 base and J dropped 0; count of bases not matched to a gene: 2. Written as DNA, the CDR3 is TGTGCCAGCAGTTACTTTGGGACAGGGGCTAACTATGGCTACACCTTC. It is translated as CASSYFGTGANYGYTF.

V and J are TRBV25-1 and TRBJ1-2; D is unresolved. This CDR3 comprises 12 residues. V gave up 4 bases and J gave up 1 base, with 4 bases separating them. Per germline, CDR1 MGHDK and CDR2 SYGVNS. This CDR3 is CASSVVNYGYTF. In DNA form, the CDR3 reads TGTGCCAGCAGTGTCGTTAACTATGGCTACACCTTC.

The chain links TRBV18 to TRBJ1-3; 7 bases agree with TRBD1. CDR1 is KGHSH and CDR2 is LQKENI in the germline V gene. V lost 4 bases and J lost 1; bases outside the gene matches: 4. The CDR3 length is 15 residues. CDR3 in amino acids: CASSQTGISGNTIYF. The CDR3, as DNA: TGTGCCAGCTCACAGACAGGGATATCTGGAAACACCATATATTTT. The complete variable domain, with remaining parts taken from reference TRBV18 and TRBJ1-3, reads NAGVMQNPRHLVRRRGQEARLRCSPMKGHSHVYWYRQLPEEGLKFMVYLQKENIIDESGMPKERFSAEFPKEGPSILRIQQVVRGDSAAYFCASSQTGISGNTIYFGEGSWLTVV.

The J gene is TRBJ2-7, the V gene TRBV6-5, with D unclear. The germline CDR1 and CDR2 sequences are MNHEY and SVGAGI. CDR3 length: 11 residues. V gave up 8 bases and J gave up 4 bases, with 9 bases separating them. The CDR3 DNA reads TGTGCCAGCGCCGGTCGATACGAGCAGTACTTC. Its protein product is CASAGRYEQYF.

The chain carries TRBV30 and TRBJ1-2; TRBD1 matches at 8 bases. The V segment lost 5 bases and the J segment 7 bases; nucleotides outside the gene matches: 6. Looked up from germline, CDR1 is GTSNPN and CDR2 is SVGIG (reference sequence). The CDR3 runs 12 residues. The CDR3 here is CAWGQGGSGYTF. For the CDR3, the DNA is TGTGCCTGGGGACAGGGAGGGTCTGGCTACACCTTC.

This chain joins TRBV12-3 or TRBV12-4 and TRBJ1-5; no clear D gene. This CDR3 comprises 13 residues. V was shortened by 3 bases and J by 6 bases, with 9 bases between the two germline ends. CDR3 DNA sequence: TGTGCCAGCAGTTTGCAGGATGGTCAGCCCCAGCATTTT. Its translation: CASSLQDGQPQHF.

The gene calls are TRBV9 and TRBJ1-6; D possibly corresponds to TRBD1 (6 bases). V was cut by 0 bases and J by 6 bases, with 10 bases left in between. The germline V gene has CDR1 SGDLS and CDR2 YYNGEE. The CDR3 extends over 15 amino acids. The CDR3 region is CASSVATGINSPLHF. As DNA, the CDR3 is TGTGCCAGCAGCGTAGCAACAGGGATTAATTCACCCCTCCACTTT.

The gene calls are TRBV24-1 and TRBJ1-5, with 7 bases aligning to TRBD1. The CDR3 sequence is 13 residues long. Germline trimming cut 5 bases from V and 6 bases from J; bases unmatched to any gene: 3. CDR1 is KGHDR, CDR2 SFDVKD, per germline. The CDR3 nucleotides are TGTGCCACCAGTGTGACAGGGACTCAGCCCCAGCATTTT. Its translation is CATSVTGTQPQHF.

V and J are TRBV19 and TRBJ1-5; TRBD1 matches at 10 bases. Looked up from germline, CDR1 is LNHDA and CDR2 is SQIVND (reference sequence). CDR3 length: 16 amino acids. V trimming: 7 bases; J trimming: 5 bases; junction bases outside the gene matches: 11. In DNA, the CDR3 is TGTGCCAGTACTAAGGGACAGGGGCCCTTTTATCAGCCCCAGCATTTT. Translation: CASTKGQGPFYQPQHF.

The chain has TRBV2 and TRBJ2-1, with a weak D call TRBD2 (5 bases). Between the trimmed V and J ends, which lost 1 base and 3 bases, there was a span of 13 bases. The CDR3 sequence is 16 residues long. The germline V gene encodes CDR1 SNHLY and CDR2 FYNNEI. The CDR3 DNA is TGTGCCAGCAGTGAAGGGCGAAGCGGAAACTACAATGAGCAGTTCTTC. This encodes CASSEGRSGNYNEQFF.

The gene calls are TRBV2 and TRBJ2-7; possibly TRBD2 for D (5 bases). V was cut by 5 bases and J by 3 bases, with 17 bases left in between. The CDR3 covers 15 residues. Germline CDR1 and CDR2: SNHLY and FYNNEI. CDR3 bases: TGTGCCAGCAGTCGGGGTAAGCTAATCTACTACGAGCAGTACTTC. Amino acids: CASSRGKLIYYEQYF.

This clone came up a few times. The chain uses TRBV5-4 and TRBJ1-2; D is possibly TRBD1 (5 bases). CDR3 length: 14 amino acids. Between the trimmed V and J ends, which lost 0 bases and 4 bases, there was a span of 10 bases. The V gene's germline CDR1 is SGHNT and CDR2 YYREEE (reference sequence). The CDR3 is CASSLVQGAYGYTF. For the CDR3, the DNA is TGTGCCAGCAGCTTGGTCCAGGGTGCCTATGGCTACACCTTC.

The chain uses TRBV6-6 and TRBJ2-5; tentative D call: TRBD2 (6 bases). The V gene's germline CDR1 is MNHNY and CDR2 SVGAGI (reference sequence). Trimming cost V 0 bases and J 5 bases, with 16 bases left between them. The CDR3 is 16 residues long. In DNA, the CDR3 is TGTGCCAGCAGTTACTCGCGGCTAGCGAGAGGGGAGACCCAGTACTTC. It specifies CASSYSRLARGETQYF.

The chain recombines TRBV29-1 with TRBJ1-6; 7 bases match TRBD1. The V gene end was trimmed by 4 bases and the J gene end by 10 bases; junction bases not matched to a gene: 10. From germline, CDR1 is SQVTM and CDR2 ANQGSEA. The CDR3 is 14 residues long. The CDR3 here is CSVGGRPRGSPLHF. The CDR3 nucleotides are TGCAGCGTTGGTGGGAGACCCAGGGGGTCACCCCTCCACTTT.